This TCR beta chain was sequenced during a study of blood T cell repertoires in COVID-19. The wider study: Spain, Italy and the United States supplied samples that represented acute and convalescent COVID-19.

Germline values: CDR1 LNHDA, CDR2 SQIVND (reference sequence). The CDR3 totals 14 residues. The J segment lost 8 bases and the V segment lost 5 bases, leaving 5 bases of the junction unmatched. As originally analysed: Reference gene primers were amplified, and this amplification served to estimate nucleated cell counts. Profiled with immunoSEQ multiplex PCR; TCRdb holds only in-frame clones, not every one. That table supplies the V and J calls and clone size; D and trimming were determined from the DNA. The sample contains a few hundred thousand clones, around 86% of which appear only once. This receptor was obtained from a woman in her thirties or forties with acute COVID-19. J is TRBJ1-4 and V is TRBV19; 10 bases map to TRBD1. Material for sequencing was PBMCs or T cells enriched from blood (not recorded which). The CDR3 protein is CASSSRTGGEKLFF. The CDR3 bases are TGTGCCAGTAGTTCCCGGACAGGGGGGGAAAAACTGTTTTTT.